A single sample is the source of the 13 T cell receptor beta chains below, sequenced in a study of T-cell reconstitution after alpha-beta-depleted transplantation in children. Library preparation (for TCRbeta) was performed with unique molecular identifiers. TCRdb reprocessed the PCR reads via MiXCR and lists one record per CDR3 protein. The sample holds a few hundred thousand distinct CDR3 sequences, over 25% seen once. This specimen was PBMCs, taken before TCRalphabeta/CD19-depleted stem cell transplant. The receptors here all came from a boy in the first two years of life with Wiskott-Aldrich syndrome, due to receive a stem cell transplant.

This chain connects TRBV18 to TRBJ2-2; D is perhaps TRBD1 (5 bases). Trimming left V 1 base short and J 6 bases short, with 9 bases between. The CDR3 has 14 amino acids. From germline, CDR1 is KGHSH and CDR2 LQKENI. CDR3 protein: CASSPQGQAGELFF. The CDR3, as DNA: TGTGCCAGCTCACCACAGGGGCAGGCCGGGGAGCTGTTTTTT.

This clonotype was observed a few times. The gene calls are TRBV7-8 and TRBJ2-1; 9 nucleotides agree with TRBD2. Germline-derived CDR1 and CDR2 are SGHVS and FQNEAQ. This CDR3 has 16 residues. J gave up 5 bases and V 4 bases, and 9 bases lay outside the gene matches. CDR3: CASSSRPASGNNEQFF. CDR3 DNA sequence: TGTGCCAGCAGCTCACGGCCGGCTAGCGGGAACAATGAGCAGTTCTTC.

V and J are TRBV5-6 and TRBJ2-1; 8 positions agree with TRBD2. Per germline, CDR1 SGHDT and CDR2 YYEEEE. The CDR3 loop spans 15 amino acids. V was pared by 1 base and J by 6 bases, with 6 bases of the junction left unmatched. The DNA for the CDR3 is TGTGCCAGCAGCTTGTTGGGGACTAGGTTCAATGAGCAGTTCTTC. Protein: CASSLLGTRFNEQFF. Based on the CDR3 plus reference TRBV5-6 and TRBJ2-1, the full variable domain is DAGVTQSPTHLIKTRGQQVTLRCSPKSGHDTVSWYQQALGQGPQFIFQYYEEEERQRGNFPDRFSGHQFPNYSSELNVNALLLGDSALYLCASSLLGTRFNEQFFGPGTRLTVL.

This clonotype has only a few counts. One junction end disagrees with the germline gene, perhaps due to a read error. The V gene is TRBV28, the J gene TRBJ2-3, with 8 bases matching TRBD2. Germline CDR1 is MDHEN and CDR2 is SYDVKM. The CDR3 has 15 amino acids. The CDR3 coding sequence is TGTGCCAGCACTTTAGCGGGAATATACACAGATACGCAGTATTTT. The encoded protein is CASTLAGIYTDTQYF.

The rearrangement joins TRBV19 to TRBJ2-1; 9 nucleotides agree with TRBD2. Trimming took 4 bases from V and 5 from J; bases not matched to a gene: 12. From germline, CDR1 is LNHDA and CDR2 SQIVND (reference sequence). This CDR3 region has 17 residues. The CDR3 DNA sequence: TGTGCCAGTAGTACTGGGTGGGGGACTAGCCTAAACAATGAGCAGTTCTTC. It translates to CASSTGWGTSLNNEQFF.

V and J are TRBV20-1 and TRBJ2-1, with D hard to call. The CDR3 consists of 13 residues. Trimming pared 0 bases from V and 1 base from J, leaving 4 bases between. Germline values: CDR1 DFQATT, CDR2 SNEGSKA (reference sequence). The CDR3 loop is CSAREASYNEQFF. CDR3 sequence (DNA): TGCAGTGCTAGAGAGGCGTCCTACAATGAGCAGTTCTTC.

In this sample, this clonotype turned up a few times. The V and J genes are TRBV29-1 and TRBJ2-1, with 9 bases fitting TRBD1. Germline CDR1 reads SQVTM; CDR2 reads ANQGSEA. The trim removed 7 bases at V and 8 bases at J, leaving 12 bases unmatched. The CDR3 extends over 14 amino acids. CDR3 region: CSAVPGQGGDEQFF. CDR3 nucleotide sequence: TGCAGCGCCGTACCGGGACAGGGAGGCGATGAGCAGTTCTTC.

This clonotype was seen a few times. The chain has TRBV27 and TRBJ2-1; TRBD2 agrees at 13 bases. V dropped 2 bases and J dropped 12; count of bases not matched to a gene: 10. The germline V gene has CDR1 MNHEY and CDR2 SMNVEV (reference sequence). This CDR3 comprises 16 residues. The CDR3, as DNA: TGTGCCAGCAGTTTAACTAGCGGGAGGGCCGGGAGGGGGCAGTTCTTC. This codes for CASSLTSGRAGRGQFF.

The gene calls are TRBV29-1 and TRBJ2-3; 14 bases line up with TRBD2. V was pared by 4 bases and J by 3 bases, with 6 bases of the junction left unmatched. The CDR3 extends over 16 amino acids. Germline V gene sequence: CDR1 SQVTM, CDR2 ANQGSEA. CDR3 DNA: TGCAGCGTTGGGGGGACTAGCGGGAGATCTACAGATACGCAGTATTTT. Encoded protein: CSVGGTSGRSTDTQYF.

This clonotype appeared a few times. The chain joins TRBV12-3 or TRBV12-4 to TRBJ2-5, with 12 positions matching TRBD2. The CDR3 runs 16 residues. Trimming at V came to 2 bases and at J to 4 bases, leaving 5 bases not matched to a gene. Here the CDR3 reads CASSLQLAGGRETQYF. The CDR3 DNA reads as TGTGCCAGCAGTTTACAACTAGCGGGAGGTCGAGAGACCCAGTACTTC.

The chain has TRBV9 and TRBJ1-3; possible D gene TRBD1, 6 bases. The germline CDR1 and CDR2 sequences are SGDLS and YYNGEE. The CDR3 is made up of 15 amino acids. Trimming shortened V by 4 bases and J by 0 bases, and 11 bases separated the two germline ends. The CDR3 nucleotides are TGTGCCAGCAGCAGGGGGGGCGCCTCTGGAAACACCATATATTTT. Protein sequence: CASSRGGASGNTIYF.

The chain joins TRBV5-1 to TRBJ1-2, with a possible D match to TRBD1 (6 bases). The CDR3 runs 14 residues. CDR1 is SGHRS and CDR2 is YFSETQ in the germline V gene. Trimming shortened V by 5 bases and J by 0 bases, and 11 bases separated the two germline ends. The DNA for the CDR3 is TGCGCCAGCAGACTGACAGGACCTAACTATGGCTACACCTTC. Translated: CASRLTGPNYGYTF.

The chain has TRBV6-1 and TRBJ2-1; D unresolved. V shed 6 bases and J shed 1 base, with 13 bases lying between them. CDR1 is MNHNS, CDR2 SASEGT, per germline. The CDR3 totals 15 residues. The CDR3 loop is CASRAPSRSYNEQFF. CDR3 DNA: TGTGCCAGCAGAGCCCCCAGTCGGTCCTACAATGAGCAGTTCTTC.